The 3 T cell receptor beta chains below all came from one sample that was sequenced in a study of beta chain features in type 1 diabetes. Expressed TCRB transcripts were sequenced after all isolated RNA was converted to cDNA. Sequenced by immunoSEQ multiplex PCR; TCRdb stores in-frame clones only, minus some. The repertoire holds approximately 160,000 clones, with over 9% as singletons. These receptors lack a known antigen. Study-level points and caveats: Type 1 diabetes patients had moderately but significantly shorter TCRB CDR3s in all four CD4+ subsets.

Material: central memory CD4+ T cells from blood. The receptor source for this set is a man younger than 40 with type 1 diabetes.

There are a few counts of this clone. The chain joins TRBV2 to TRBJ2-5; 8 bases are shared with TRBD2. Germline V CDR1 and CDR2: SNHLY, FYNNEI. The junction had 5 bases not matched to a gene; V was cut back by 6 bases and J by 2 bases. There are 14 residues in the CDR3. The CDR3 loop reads CASSGLAFQETQYF. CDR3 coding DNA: TGTGCCAGCAGCGGACTAGCTTTTCAAGAGACCCAGTACTTC.

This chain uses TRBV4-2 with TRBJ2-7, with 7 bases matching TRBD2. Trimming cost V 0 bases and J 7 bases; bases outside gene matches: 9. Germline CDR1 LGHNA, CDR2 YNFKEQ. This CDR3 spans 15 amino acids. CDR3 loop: CASSQEVSAGGEQYF. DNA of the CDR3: TGTGCCAGCAGCCAAGAAGTCTCCGCCGGGGGGGAGCAGTACTTC.

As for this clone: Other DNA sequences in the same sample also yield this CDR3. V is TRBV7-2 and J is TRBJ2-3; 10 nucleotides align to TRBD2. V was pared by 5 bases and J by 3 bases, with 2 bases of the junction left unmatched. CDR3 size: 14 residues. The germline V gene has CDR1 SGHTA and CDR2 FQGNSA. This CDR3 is CASSPGLATDTQYF. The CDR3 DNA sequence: TGTGCCAGCAGCCCGGGACTAGCGACAGATACGCAGTATTTT.